What follows are 24 T cell receptor beta chains derived from one specimen sequenced in a study of blood T cell repertoires in COVID-19. Only in-frame clones appear in the TCRdb table, and some are missing; sequencing was by immunoSEQ multiplex PCR. Of about 180,000 clones listed, around 86% are singletons. The sample taken for sequencing was peripheral blood. The receptor source for this set is a woman between 25 and 40 years old with active or convalescent COVID-19.

The V and J genes are TRBV28 and TRBJ2-3, with TRBD2 matching 9 bases. Germline V CDR1 and CDR2: MDHEN, SYDVKM. The CDR3 runs 15 residues. V lost 6 bases and J lost 6; bases outside the gene matches: 10. CDR3 in DNA: TGTGCCAGCAGCCATGCTAGCGGGAATGGGGATACGCAGTATTTT. Translating gives CASSHASGNGDTQYF.

This chain connects TRBV27 to TRBJ1-2; possible D gene TRBD1, 5 bases. Trimming took off 0 bases at V and 5 bases at J, with 16 bases between the two ends. From germline, CDR1 is MNHEY and CDR2 SMNVEV (reference sequence). This CDR3 is 16 amino acids long. The CDR3 sequence: CASSLSSGRSPYGYTF. CDR3 DNA sequence: TGTGCCAGCAGTTTATCTTCAGGGCGGAGTCCTTATGGCTACACCTTC.

CDR3 loop: CASSPLQGASEAFF. In DNA, the CDR3 is TGTGCCAGCAGTCCTTTACAGGGGGCCAGTGAAGCTTTCTTT. The V call is TRBV6-5, the J call TRBJ1-1, with 9 positions matching TRBD1. The length of the CDR3 is 14 residues. The V and J ends lost 5 bases and 7 bases, in that order; junction bases with no gene match: 8. Germline CDR1 MNHEY, CDR2 SVGAGI.

V gene TRBV5-8 combines with J gene TRBJ1-2, with D maybe TRBD1 (6 bases). CDR1 and CDR2 from the germline V gene are SGHTS and YDEGEE. Trimming took 4 bases from V and 4 from J, leaving 11 bases between them. The length of the CDR3 is 13 residues. The CDR3 is CASSQGQTYGYTF. The CDR3 DNA follows: TGTGCCAGCAGCCAAGGACAGACCTATGGCTACACCTTC.

The CDR3, as DNA: TGCAGTGCTAGTGGCGGGTTCGGGCCGGAGACCCAGTACTTC. Amino acids: CSASGGFGPETQYF. The chain links TRBV20-1 to TRBJ2-5; TRBD2 might be the D (5 bases). The germline V gene has CDR1 DFQATT and CDR2 SNEGSKA (reference sequence). V lost 3 bases and J 5 bases, leaving 16 bases between the germline ends. This CDR3 is 14 amino acids long.

V gene TRBV19 combines with J gene TRBJ2-7, with D perhaps matching TRBD1 (6 bases). The CDR3 totals 14 residues. Between the trimmed V and J ends, which lost 5 bases and 1 base, there was a span of 12 bases. Germline V gene lookup returns CDR1 LNHDA and CDR2 SQIVND (reference sequence). For the CDR3, the DNA is TGTGCCAGTAGTGCCGGGACAAAGTCCTACGAGCAGTACTTC. Its protein product is CASSAGTKSYEQYF.

The table lists this clone with a count of one. This sequence joins TRBV11-2 and TRBJ1-3; the match to TRBD1 covers 7 bases. V shed 5 bases and J 2 bases; nucleotides not matched to a gene: 6. CDR1 and CDR2 from the germline V gene are SGHAT and FQNNGV. The CDR3 contains 15 residues. In DNA, the CDR3 is TGTGCCAGCAGCCTCGGGACAGAAGCTGGAAACACCATATATTTT. Protein: CASSLGTEAGNTIYF. The full variable domain, its missing parts supplied by reference TRBV11-2 and TRBJ1-3, is EAGVAQSPRYKIIEKRQSVAFWCNPISGHATLYWYQQILGQGPKLLIQFQNNGVVDDSQLPKDRFSAERLKGVDSTLKIQPAKLEDSAVYLCASSLGTEAGNTIYFGEGSWLTVV.

This clone was counted a single time. The chain links TRBV28 to TRBJ2-7, with unresolved D. The CDR3 has 15 amino acids. V lost 5 bases to trimming and J lost 0 bases, with 14 bases between them. Germline assignment: CDR1 MDHEN and CDR2 SYDVKM. The CDR3 spells CASSLLDGDSYEQYF. CDR3 nucleotides: TGTGCCAGCAGTCTCCTTGACGGAGACTCCTACGAGCAGTACTTC.

The V gene is TRBV11-2, the J gene TRBJ1-1; unclear D gene. The CDR3 has 14 residues. The V end lost 4 bases, the J end lost 3 bases, and 12 bases lay between the germline ends. Germline V gives CDR1 SGHAT, CDR2 FQNNGV. CDR3 nucleotides: TGTGCCAGCAGCTCCCATCCCCGGGACACTGAAGCTTTCTTT. This codes for CASSSHPRDTEAFF.

V is TRBV27 and J is TRBJ2-7; TRBD1 is a possible D gene (5 bases). The CDR3 contains 15 residues. Trimming took 5 bases from V and 5 from J, leaving 19 bases between them. In germline, CDR1 is MNHEY, CDR2 SMNVEV (reference sequence). CDR3 residues: CASSLMTVGIHEQYF. The CDR3 coding sequence is TGTGCCAGCAGTCTGATGACAGTAGGGATCCACGAGCAGTACTTC.

The V and J genes are TRBV5-1 and TRBJ2-5, with D possibly matching TRBD1 (6 bases). The V end lost 4 bases, the J end lost 2 bases, and 12 bases lay between the germline ends. This CDR3 has 14 residues. From germline, CDR1 is SGHRS and CDR2 YFSETQ. CDR3 bases: TGCGCCAGCAGCAAGGACAGACGTCAAGAGACCCAGTACTTC. Translated: CASSKDRRQETQYF.

The V and J genes are TRBV29-1 and TRBJ2-3; 10 positions match TRBD2. There are 15 residues in the CDR3. J gave up 3 bases and V 1 base, and 4 bases lay outside the gene matches. CDR1 and CDR2 from the germline V gene are SQVTM and ANQGSEA. CDR3 sequence: CSVEVGTSVTDTQYF. The CDR3, as DNA: TGCAGCGTTGAAGTGGGGACTAGCGTTACAGATACGCAGTATTTT.

The chain couples TRBV6-6 to TRBJ1-2; D remains ambiguous. V gave up 4 bases and J gave up 8 bases, with 8 bases separating them. Germline V lookup: CDR1 MNHNY, CDR2 SVGAGI (reference sequence). The CDR3 loop spans 11 amino acids. This CDR3 reads CASSFDTGYTF. In DNA form, the CDR3 reads TGTGCCAGCAGTTTTGACACGGGCTACACCTTC.

The chain recombines TRBV5-1 with TRBJ1-2; 7 bases agree with TRBD1. V shed 4 bases, J shed 4 bases, and the junction held 7 bases outside the gene matches. Germline CDR1 is SGHRS and CDR2 is YFSETQ. There are 14 residues in the CDR3. The CDR3 reads CASSRGQSSYGYTF. The DNA for the CDR3 is TGCGCCAGCAGCCGGGGACAGTCCTCCTATGGCTACACCTTC.

The chain is built from TRBV3-1 (or the pseudogene TRBV3-2) and TRBJ2-7; 8 nucleotides agree with TRBD2. Germline V gene data show CDR1 as LGHDT and CDR2 as YNNKEL (reference sequence). The CDR3 spans 13 residues. The J segment lost 3 bases and the V segment lost 4 bases, leaving 2 bases of the junction unmatched. CDR3 DNA sequence: TGTGCCAGCAGCCTAAGCGGGAGCTACGAGCAGTACTTC. This translates into CASSLSGSYEQYF.

V is TRBV2 and J is TRBJ2-3, with 10 bases fitting TRBD1. Germline-derived CDR1 and CDR2 are SNHLY and FYNNEI. The CDR3 is made up of 16 amino acids. The trim removed 6 bases at V and 5 bases at J, leaving 11 bases unmatched. The CDR3 is CASSRTGGTQGDTQYF. CDR3 coding DNA: TGTGCCAGCAGCCGGACAGGGGGAACTCAAGGAGATACGCAGTATTTT.

This chain joins TRBV30 and TRBJ2-4; 12 positions agree with TRBD2. This CDR3 has 18 residues. Looked up from germline, CDR1 is GTSNPN and CDR2 is SVGIG (reference sequence). V was clipped by 2 bases and J by 3 bases; unmatched bases: 11. The CDR3 DNA is TGTGCCTGGAGTTTGGGGCTAGCGGGAGGGAAAAACAAAAACATTCAGTACTTC. It translates to CAWSLGLAGGKNKNIQYF.

This chain links TRBV10-2 with TRBJ2-5; 7 bases agree with TRBD2. The V segment lost 4 bases and the J segment 6 bases; nucleotides outside the gene matches: 14. Germline V CDR1 and CDR2: WSHSY, SAAADI. This CDR3 has 16 residues. The CDR3 DNA is TGCGCCAGCAGTGTGTTTTTGGCGGGAGATGAGAAGACCCAGTACTTC. It specifies CASSVFLAGDEKTQYF.

This chain uses TRBV19 with TRBJ1-5, with D possibly being TRBD1 (5 bases). Trimming stripped 5 bases from V and 0 bases from J, with 11 bases between. The germline gives CDR1 LNHDA, CDR2 SQIVND (reference sequence). The CDR3 loop spans 15 amino acids. CDR3 region: CASSATEHSNQPQHF. The CDR3 coding sequence is TGTGCCAGTAGTGCGACAGAGCATAGCAATCAGCCCCAGCATTTT.

This chain links TRBV28 with TRBJ2-3, with TRBD1 matching over 9 bases. With V trimmed by 2 bases and J by 0 bases, 6 bases remained unmatched. In germline, CDR1 is MDHEN, CDR2 SYDVKM. The CDR3 length is 17 residues. The CDR3 is CASSLGGGTGSTDTQYF. The CDR3 DNA is TGTGCCAGCAGTTTAGGGGGCGGGACAGGGAGCACAGATACGCAGTATTTT.

The V gene is TRBV15, the J gene TRBJ2-5, with TRBD1 matching 7 bases. Trimming at V came to 8 bases and at J to 1 base, leaving 7 bases not matched to a gene. The CDR3 runs 14 residues. Germline V CDR1 and CDR2: LNHNV, YYDKDF (reference sequence). Here the CDR3 DNA reads TGTGCCACCTCTTCCCGGGACAGCCAAGAGACCCAGTACTTC. It encodes CATSSRDSQETQYF.

This clone has just one count. The germline gene is not matched at one end of the junction; a read error may be the cause. The chain is built from TRBV6-1 and TRBJ1-5; TRBD1 aligns across 7 bases. The CDR3 runs to 14 residues. Germline V gene sequence: CDR1 MNHNS, CDR2 SASEGT. The CDR3 DNA sequence: TGTGCCAGCAGCGAAGGGACAGAGGATCAGCCCCAGCATTTT. The encoded protein is CASSEGTEDQPQHF.

V gene TRBV6-5 combines with J gene TRBJ2-7; 10 bases are shared with TRBD1. The CDR3 has 15 amino acids. The V gene's germline CDR1 is MNHEY and CDR2 SVGAGI. J lost 2 bases, V lost 6 bases, and 7 bases had no gene match. CDR3: CASRSMTGGPYEQYF. CDR3 coding DNA: TGTGCCAGCAGATCAATGACAGGGGGCCCCTACGAGCAGTACTTC.

This clone came up once. The chain links TRBV6-6 to TRBJ2-1, with 14 bases matching TRBD2. V lost 5 bases to trimming and J lost 4 bases; unmatched junction nucleotides: 4. Germline V lookup: CDR1 MNHNY, CDR2 SVGAGI (reference sequence). The CDR3 spans 16 residues. In nucleotides, the CDR3 is TGTGCCAGCAGTCGACTAGCGGGAGGGCGGTACAATGAGCAGTTCTTC. Translating it yields CASSRLAGGRYNEQFF.